This T cell receptor beta chain came from a study of shared clonotypes between healthy human individuals. For each subset, genomic DNA was distributed in equal portions over several immunoSEQ plates. Libraries were prepared by immunoSEQ multiplex PCR; TCRdb keeps only in-frame clonotypes and omits some of them. The sample has 2 million to 2.5 million clones, just over 90% seen once. Naive CD8 cells comprised CD45RO-negative, CCR7-positively selected cells, excluding terminally differentiated effector memory CD45RA+ cells. Every one of the donors was a Caucasian adult that lived in Nashville, Tennessee. The germline V gene has CDR1 PRHDT and CDR2 FYEKMQ (reference sequence). This CDR3 region has 16 residues. Trimming cost V 5 bases and J 5 bases; bases outside gene matches: 6. Study-wide results and caveats: Despite large depth, rarefaction showed incomplete sorted-subset sequencing. Relative to memory subsets, naive subsets generally showed larger estimated richness.

In regard to this clone: Its antigen is still unknown.

The sequencing input was naive CD8+ T cells from PBMCs. The rearrangement uses TRBV13 and TRBJ2-1; TRBD2 matches at 13 bases. The clonotype comes from a man in his late teens or twenties in good health. Some clones in this sample may be carry-over from other donors' samples. CDR3 in amino acids: CASSPAGLAGHNEQFF. CDR3 DNA: TGTGCCAGCAGCCCCGCGGGACTAGCGGGACACAATGAGCAGTTCTTC.